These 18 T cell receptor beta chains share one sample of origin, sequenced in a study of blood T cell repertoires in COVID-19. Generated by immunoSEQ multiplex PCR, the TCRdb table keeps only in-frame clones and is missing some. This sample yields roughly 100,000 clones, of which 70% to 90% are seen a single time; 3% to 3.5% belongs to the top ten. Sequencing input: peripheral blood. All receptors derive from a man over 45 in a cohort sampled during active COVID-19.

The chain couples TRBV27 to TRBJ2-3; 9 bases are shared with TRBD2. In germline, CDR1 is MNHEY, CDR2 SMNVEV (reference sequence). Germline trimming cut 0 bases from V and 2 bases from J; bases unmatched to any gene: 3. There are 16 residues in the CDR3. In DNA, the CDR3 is TGTGCCAGCAGTTTATCCCTAGCGGGGTTCACAGATACGCAGTATTTT. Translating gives CASSLSLAGFTDTQYF.

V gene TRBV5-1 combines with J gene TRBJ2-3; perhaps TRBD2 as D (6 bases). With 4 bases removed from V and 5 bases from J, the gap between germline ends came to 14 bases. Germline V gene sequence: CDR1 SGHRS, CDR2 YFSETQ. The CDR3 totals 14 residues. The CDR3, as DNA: TGCGCCAGCAGCGACGGGACTTTTCGAGATACGCAGTATTTT. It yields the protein CASSDGTFRDTQYF.

CDR3 nucleotides: TGTGCCAGCAGCCACCGGACAGGGGCCTCCGGAAACACCATATATTTT. Translation: CASSHRTGASGNTIYF. The rearrangement links TRBV5-4 to TRBJ1-3; 9 nucleotides align to TRBD1. CDR1 is SGHNT and CDR2 is YYREEE in the germline V gene (reference sequence). V lost 4 bases to trimming and J lost 4 bases; unmatched junction nucleotides: 9. The CDR3 covers 16 residues.

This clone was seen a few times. The CDR3 sequence is CASSPPGGRSNQPQHF. CDR3 nucleotides: TGTGCCAGCTCACCACCAGGAGGGAGGAGCAATCAGCCCCAGCATTTT. The chain carries TRBV18 and TRBJ1-5; D gene ambiguous. CDR1 KGHSH and CDR2 LQKENI come from the germline V gene. Trimming left V 0 bases short and J 1 base short, with 10 bases between. The CDR3 has 16 residues. The complete variable domain, with remaining parts taken from reference TRBV18 and TRBJ1-5, reads NAGVMQNPRHLVRRRGQEARLRCSPMKGHSHVYWYRQLPEEGLKFMVYLQKENIIDESGMPKERFSAEFPKEGPSILRIQQVVRGDSAAYFCASSPPGGRSNQPQHFGDGTRLSIL.

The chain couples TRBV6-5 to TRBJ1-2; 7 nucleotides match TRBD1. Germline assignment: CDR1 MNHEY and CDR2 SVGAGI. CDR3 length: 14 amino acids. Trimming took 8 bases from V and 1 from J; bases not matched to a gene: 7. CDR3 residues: CASGSGTDNYGYTF. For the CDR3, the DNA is TGTGCCAGCGGATCCGGGACAGATAACTATGGCTACACCTTC.

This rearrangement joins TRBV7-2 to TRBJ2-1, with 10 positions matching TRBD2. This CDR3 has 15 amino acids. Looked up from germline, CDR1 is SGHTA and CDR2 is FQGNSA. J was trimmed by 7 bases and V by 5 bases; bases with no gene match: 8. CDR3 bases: TGTGCCAGCAGCCTGAGCGGGGGGGCGGGGAATGAGCAGTTCTTC. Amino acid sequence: CASSLSGGAGNEQFF.

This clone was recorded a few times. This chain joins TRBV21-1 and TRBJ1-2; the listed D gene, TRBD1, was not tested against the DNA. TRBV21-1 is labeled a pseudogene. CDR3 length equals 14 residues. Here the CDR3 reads CASSRRQGSYGYTF. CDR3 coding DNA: TGTGCCAGCAGCAGGCGACAGGGCTCCTATGGCTACACCTTC.

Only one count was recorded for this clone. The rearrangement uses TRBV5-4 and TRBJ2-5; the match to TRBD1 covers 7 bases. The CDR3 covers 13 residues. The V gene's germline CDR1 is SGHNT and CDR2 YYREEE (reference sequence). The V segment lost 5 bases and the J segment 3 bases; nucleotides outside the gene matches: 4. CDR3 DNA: TGTGCCAGCAGGTCCGGGACAGAAGAGACCCAGTACTTC. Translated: CASRSGTEETQYF.

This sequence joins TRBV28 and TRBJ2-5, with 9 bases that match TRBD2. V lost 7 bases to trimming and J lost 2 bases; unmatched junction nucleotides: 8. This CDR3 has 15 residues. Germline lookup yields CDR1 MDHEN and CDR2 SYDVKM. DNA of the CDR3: TGTGCCAGCACTCGTAGCGGGGGTCCTCAAGAGACCCAGTACTTC. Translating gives CASTRSGGPQETQYF.

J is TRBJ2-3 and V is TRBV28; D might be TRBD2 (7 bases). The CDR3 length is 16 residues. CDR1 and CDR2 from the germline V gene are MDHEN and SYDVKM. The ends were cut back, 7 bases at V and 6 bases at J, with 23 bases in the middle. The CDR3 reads CASNEQGRGPGDTQYF. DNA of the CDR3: TGTGCCAGCAATGAGCAGGGGAGGGGCCCTGGGGATACGCAGTATTTT. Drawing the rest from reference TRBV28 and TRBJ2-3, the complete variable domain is DVKVTQSSRYLVKRTGEKVFLECVQDMDHENMFWYRQDPGLGLRLIYFSYDVKMKEKGDIPEGYSVSREKKERFSLILESASTNQTSMYLCASNEQGRGPGDTQYFGPGTRLTVL.

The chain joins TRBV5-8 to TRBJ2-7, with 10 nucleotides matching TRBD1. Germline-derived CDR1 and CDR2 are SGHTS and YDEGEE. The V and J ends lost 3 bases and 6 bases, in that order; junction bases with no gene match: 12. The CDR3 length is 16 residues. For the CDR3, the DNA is TGTGCCAGCAGCTGGGCCGAGGGACAGGGGCCCACCGAGCAGTACTTC. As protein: CASSWAEGQGPTEQYF.

The CDR3 loop is CASSLGGGPYNEQFF. For the CDR3, the DNA is TGTGCCAGCAGCTTAGGGGGGGGCCCCTACAATGAGCAGTTCTTC. The V and J genes are TRBV7-9 and TRBJ2-1, with D possibly TRBD2 on 7 matching bases. V lost 1 base and J lost 2, with 9 bases in between. CDR3 length equals 15 residues. Germline CDR1 reads SEHNR; CDR2 reads FQNEAQ (reference sequence). The whole variable domain, filled in from reference TRBV7-9 and TRBJ2-1, reads DTGVSQNPRHKITKRGQNVTFRCDPISEHNRLYWYRQTLGQGPEFLTYFQNEAQLEKSRLLSDRFSAERPKGSFSTLEIQRTEQGDSAMYLCASSLGGGPYNEQFFGPGTRLTVL.

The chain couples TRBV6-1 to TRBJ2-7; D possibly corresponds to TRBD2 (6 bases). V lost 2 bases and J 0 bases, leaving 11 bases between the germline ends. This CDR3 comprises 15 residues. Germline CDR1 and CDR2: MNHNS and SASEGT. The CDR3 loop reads CASSETPTSSYEQYV. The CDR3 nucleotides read TGTGCCAGCAGTGAAACCCCGACTAGCTCCTACGAGCAGTACGTC.

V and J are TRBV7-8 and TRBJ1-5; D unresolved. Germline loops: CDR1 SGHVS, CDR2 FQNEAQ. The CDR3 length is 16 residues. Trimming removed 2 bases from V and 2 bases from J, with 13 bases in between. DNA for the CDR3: TGTGCCAGCAGCTTACTTCTAGGAGGTGGCAATCAGCCCCAGCATTTT. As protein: CASSLLLGGGNQPQHF. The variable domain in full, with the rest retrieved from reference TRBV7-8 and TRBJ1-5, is GAGVSQSPRYKVAKRGQDVALRCDPISGHVSLFWYQQALGQGPEFLTYFQNEAQLDKSGLPSDRFFAERPEGSVSTLKIQRTQQEDSAVYLCASSLLLGGGNQPQHFGDGTRLSIL.

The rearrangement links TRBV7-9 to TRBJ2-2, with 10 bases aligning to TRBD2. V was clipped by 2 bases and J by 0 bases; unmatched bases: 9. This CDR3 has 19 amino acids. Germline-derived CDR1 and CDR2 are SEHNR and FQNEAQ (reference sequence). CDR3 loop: CASSLNPPGLAANTGELFF. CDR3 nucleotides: TGTGCCAGCAGCTTAAACCCTCCCGGACTAGCGGCGAACACCGGGGAGCTGTTTTTT.

CDR3: CATSRERQGGRDTQYF. CDR3 coding DNA: TGTGCCACCAGCAGAGAAAGACAGGGGGGTCGAGATACGCAGTATTTT. J is TRBJ2-3 and V is TRBV15; 9 nucleotides agree with TRBD1. The V and J ends lost 0 bases and 5 bases, in that order; junction bases with no gene match: 6. Germline CDR1 reads LNHNV; CDR2 reads YYDKDF (reference sequence). This CDR3 region has 16 residues.

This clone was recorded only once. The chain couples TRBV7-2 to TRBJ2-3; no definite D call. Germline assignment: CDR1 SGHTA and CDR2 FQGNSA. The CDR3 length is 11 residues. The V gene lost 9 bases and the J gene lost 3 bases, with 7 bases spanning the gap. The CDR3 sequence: CASRSTDTQYF. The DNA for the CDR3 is TGTGCCAGTCGGTCGACAGATACGCAGTATTTT.

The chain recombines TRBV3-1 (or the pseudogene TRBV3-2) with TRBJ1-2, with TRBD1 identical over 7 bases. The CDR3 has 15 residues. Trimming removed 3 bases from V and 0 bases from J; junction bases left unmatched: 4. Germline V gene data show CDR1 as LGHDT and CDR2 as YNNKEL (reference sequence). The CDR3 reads CASSHRQGTNYGYTF. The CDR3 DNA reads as TGTGCCAGCAGCCATCGACAGGGTACTAACTATGGCTACACCTTC.